This passage covers 7 T cell receptor beta chains from one sample sequenced in a study of cytomegalovirus exposure and HLA in healthy donors. The PCR had 60 Vbeta and 13 Jbeta primers. Here immunoSEQ multiplex PCR was the method, and the copy in TCRdb shows in-frame clones only, minus some. The table shows about 140,000 clones, with around 72% occurring only once. Material for sequencing was PBMCs. These receptors were obtained from a human donor in good health.

This clone was observed a single time. The V call is TRBV27, the J call TRBJ2-1, with 7 bases fitting TRBD2. Germline CDR1 and CDR2: MNHEY and SMNVEV (reference sequence). This CDR3 is 17 amino acids long. Trimming took 5 bases from V and 5 from J; bases not matched to a gene: 15. The CDR3 nucleotides are TGTGCCAGCAGTCTAATTGCTCCTCTAGCGGAAAACAATGAGCAGTTCTTC. Encoded protein: CASSLIAPLAENNEQFF.

CDR3 DNA: TGTGCCAGCAGCTTAGATTTTGGCGGGTTTAGGACTAGTCTGTTCTTC. As protein: CASSLDFGGFRTSLFF. J is TRBJ2-1 and V is TRBV11-3; 7 positions match TRBD2. J lost 15 bases, V lost 0 bases, and 17 bases had no gene match. This CDR3 comprises 16 residues. CDR1 and CDR2 (germline): SGHNT, YENEEA.

This clone was counted a single time. The chain is built from TRBV18 and TRBJ1-6, with D hard to call. The V and J ends lost 2 bases and 3 bases respectively, with 8 bases between them. The CDR3 totals 15 residues. Per the germline V gene, CDR1 is KGHSH and CDR2 is LQKENI. In DNA form, the CDR3 reads TGTGCCAGCTCACCAGAAGTGAGCTATAATTCACCCCTCCACTTT. Amino acid sequence: CASSPEVSYNSPLHF.

The chain uses TRBV7-9 and TRBJ2-6; 7 bases agree with TRBD1. The CDR3 is 16 residues long. Looked up from germline, CDR1 is SEHNR and CDR2 is FQNEAQ (reference sequence). V gave up 8 bases and J gave up 0 bases; unmatched junction bases: 7. CDR3 protein: CASHRDSNSGANVLTF. In DNA, the CDR3 is TGTGCCAGCCACCGGGACAGCAACTCTGGGGCCAACGTCCTGACTTTC.

The J gene is TRBJ2-2, the V gene TRBV6-1; D not resolved. The V end was cut by 1 base, the J end by 0 bases, with 6 bases between. Germline V gives CDR1 MNHNS, CDR2 SASEGT. This CDR3 region has 15 residues. CDR3 amino acids: CASSEVPANTGELFF. For the CDR3, the DNA is TGTGCCAGCAGTGAAGTACCAGCGAACACCGGGGAGCTGTTTTTT.

This chain uses TRBV2 with TRBJ1-2, with D hard to call. The CDR3 is 14 residues long. The germline gives CDR1 SNHLY, CDR2 FYNNEI. Trimming pared 2 bases from V and 3 bases from J, leaving 10 bases between. The CDR3 region has the DNA TGTGCCAGCAGTGAACGGGTCGGGGACTATGGCTACACCTTC. This gives the protein CASSERVGDYGYTF.

The CDR3: CAWNTGIYGYTF. The CDR3 DNA sequence: TGTGCCTGGAATACAGGAATCTATGGCTACACCTTC. The gene calls are TRBV30 and TRBJ1-2; D perhaps matches TRBD1 (5 bases). CDR3 length equals 12 residues. V was trimmed by 4 bases and J by 4 bases, leaving 10 bases between them. The V gene's germline CDR1 is GTSNPN and CDR2 SVGIG (reference sequence).